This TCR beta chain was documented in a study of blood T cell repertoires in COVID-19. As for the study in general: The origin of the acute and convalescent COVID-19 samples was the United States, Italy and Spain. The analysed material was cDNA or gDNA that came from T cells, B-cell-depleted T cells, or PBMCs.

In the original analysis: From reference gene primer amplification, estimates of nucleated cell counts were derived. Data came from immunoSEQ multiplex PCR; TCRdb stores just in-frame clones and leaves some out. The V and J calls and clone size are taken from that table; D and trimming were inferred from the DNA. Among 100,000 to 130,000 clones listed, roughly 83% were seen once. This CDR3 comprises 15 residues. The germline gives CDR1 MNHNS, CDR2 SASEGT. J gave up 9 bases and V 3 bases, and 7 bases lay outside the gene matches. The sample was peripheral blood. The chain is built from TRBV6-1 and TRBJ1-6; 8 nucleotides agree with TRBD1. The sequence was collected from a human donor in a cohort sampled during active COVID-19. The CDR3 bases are TGTGCCAGCAGTGACCTCGACAGGGGCCTTTCACCCCTCCACTTT. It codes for CASSDLDRGLSPLHF.